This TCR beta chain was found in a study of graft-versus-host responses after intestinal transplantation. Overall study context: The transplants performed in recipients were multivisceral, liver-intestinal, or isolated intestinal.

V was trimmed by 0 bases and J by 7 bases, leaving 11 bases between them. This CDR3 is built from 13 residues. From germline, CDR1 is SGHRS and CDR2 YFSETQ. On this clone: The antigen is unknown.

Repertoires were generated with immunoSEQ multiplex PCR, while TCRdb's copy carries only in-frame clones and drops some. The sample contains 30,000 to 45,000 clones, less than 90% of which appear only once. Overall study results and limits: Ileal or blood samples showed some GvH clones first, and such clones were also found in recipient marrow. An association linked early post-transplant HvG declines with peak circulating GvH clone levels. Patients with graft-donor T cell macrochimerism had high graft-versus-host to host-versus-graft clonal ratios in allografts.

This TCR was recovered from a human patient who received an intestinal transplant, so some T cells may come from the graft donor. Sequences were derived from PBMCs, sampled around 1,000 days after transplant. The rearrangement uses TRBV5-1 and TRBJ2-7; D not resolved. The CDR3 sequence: CASSLGWDREQYF. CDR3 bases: TGCGCCAGCAGCTTGGGCTGGGATCGGGAGCAGTACTTC. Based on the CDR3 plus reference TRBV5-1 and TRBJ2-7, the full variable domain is KAGVTQTPRYLIKTRGQQVTLSCSPISGHRSVSWYQQTPGQGLQFLFEYFSETQRNKGNFPGRFSGRQFSNSRSEMNVSTLELGDSALYLCASSLGWDREQYFGPGTRLTVT.